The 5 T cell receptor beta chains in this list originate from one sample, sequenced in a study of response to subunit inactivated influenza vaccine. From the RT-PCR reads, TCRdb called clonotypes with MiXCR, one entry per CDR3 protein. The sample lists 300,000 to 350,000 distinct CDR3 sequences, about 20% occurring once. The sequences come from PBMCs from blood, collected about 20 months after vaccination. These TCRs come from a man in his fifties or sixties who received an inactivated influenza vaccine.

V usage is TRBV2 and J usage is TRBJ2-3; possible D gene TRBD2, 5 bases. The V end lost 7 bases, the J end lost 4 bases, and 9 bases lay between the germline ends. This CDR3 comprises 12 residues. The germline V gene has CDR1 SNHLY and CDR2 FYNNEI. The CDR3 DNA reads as TGTGCCAGCATACGGCGGGCAGATACGCAGTATTTT. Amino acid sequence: CASIRRADTQYF.

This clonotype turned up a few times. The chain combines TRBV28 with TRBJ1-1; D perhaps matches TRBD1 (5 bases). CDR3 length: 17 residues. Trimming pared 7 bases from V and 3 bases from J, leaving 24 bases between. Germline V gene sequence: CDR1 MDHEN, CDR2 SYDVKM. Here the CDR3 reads CASKLPARVYGYTEAFF. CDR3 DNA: TGTGCCAGCAAATTACCAGCCAGGGTATATGGGTACACTGAAGCTTTCTTT.

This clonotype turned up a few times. CDR3 nucleotides: TGTGCCAGCAGCTCTCAGGGAGATGAGCAGTTCTTC. Its translation is CASSSQGDEQFF. The chain has TRBV7-3 and TRBJ2-1; D is possibly TRBD1 or TRBD2 (5 bases each). Trimming shortened V by 4 bases and J by 8 bases, and 9 bases separated the two germline ends. Germline V gives CDR1 SGHTA, CDR2 FQGTGA. The CDR3 consists of 12 residues. The whole variable domain, filled in from reference TRBV7-3 and TRBJ2-1, reads GAGVSQTPSNKVTEKGKYVELRCDPISGHTALYWYRQSLGQGPEFLIYFQGTGAADDSGLPNDRFFAVRPEGSVSTLKIQRTERGDSAVYLCASSSQGDEQFFGPGTRLTVL.

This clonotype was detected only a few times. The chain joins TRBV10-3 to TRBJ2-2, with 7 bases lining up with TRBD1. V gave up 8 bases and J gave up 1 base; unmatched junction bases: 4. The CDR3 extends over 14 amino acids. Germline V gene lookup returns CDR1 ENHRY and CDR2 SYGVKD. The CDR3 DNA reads TGTGCCATCGAGGGACAGAGGAACACCGGGGAGCTGTTTTTT. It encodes CAIEGQRNTGELFF.

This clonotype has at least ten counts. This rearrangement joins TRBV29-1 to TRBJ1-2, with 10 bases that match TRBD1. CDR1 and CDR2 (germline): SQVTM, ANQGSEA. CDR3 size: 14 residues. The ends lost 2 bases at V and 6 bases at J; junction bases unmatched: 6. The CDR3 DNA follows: TGCAGCGTTGAAAGAGGACAGGGGGTAAATGGCTACACCTTC. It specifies CSVERGQGVNGYTF.